These T cell receptor beta chains were read from a single sample in a study of T cells in Graves' hyperthyroidism and ophthalmopathy. TCRdb redid the calling of the multiplex PCR reads with MiXCR, one entry per CDR3 protein. The sample holds about 610,000 distinct CDR3 sequences; 46% are singletons and the top ten take about 7.8%. Material for sequencing was peripheral blood or thyroid tissue (not recorded which). The origin of the receptors is a woman younger than 30 with Graves' hyperthyroidism. The CDR3 runs from the conserved cysteine through the conserved F or W. The D gene is left open where the match is weak. Clone size appears in some rows only: once, few, many, or a class for an expanded clone.

>TRBD1|NA|TRBV2|TRBJ2-7
CASSGQGGSPLHEQYF
TGTGCCAGCAGTGGACAGGGGGGATCCCCCCTCCACGAGCAGTACTTC
>NA|NA|TRBV20-1|TRBJ1-4
CSARDRDTNEKLFF
TGCAGTGCTAGAGACAGGGACACTAATGAAAAACTGTTTTTT
>NA|NA|TRBV7-2|TRBJ1-1
CASRRDSSRGEAFF
TGTGCCAGCAGGCGGGACTCCTCGCGGGGTGAAGCTTTCTTT
>NA|NA|TRBV11-2|TRBJ2-5
CASSLKGNNQPQYF
TGTGCCAGCAGTTTAAAAGGGAACAATCAGCCCCAGTACTTC
>NA|NA|TRBV20-1|TRBJ1-1
CSARGVAAPEAFF
TGCAGTGCTAGAGGCGTCGCGGCACCTGAAGCTTTCTTT
>TRBD1|NA|TRBV7-2|TRBJ1-1
CASSLASGTGEAFF
TGTGCCAGCAGCTTAGCGTCCGGGACAGGTGAAGCTTTCTTT
>NA|NA|TRBV20-1|TRBJ1-5
CSAMGGSQPQHF
TGCAGTGCTATGGGGGGGAGTCAGCCCCAGCATTTT
>TRBD2|many|TRBV7-3|TRBJ2-5
CASSPSGAYQETQYF
TGTGCCAGCAGCCCTAGCGGGGCGTACCAAGAGACCCAGTACTTC
>TRBD1|many|TRBV5-8|TRBJ1-2
CASSMDRGQGGYTF
TGTGCCAGCAGCATGGACAGGGGGCAGGGTGGCTACACCTTC
>TRBD1|many|TRBV12-3/TRBV12-4|TRBJ1-2
CASSLTGGGNYGYTF
TGTGCCAGCAGTTTAACAGGGGGCGGAAACTATGGCTACACCTTC
>NA|many|TRBV29-1|TRBJ2-7
CSVEDLGREDEQYF
TGCAGCGTTGAAGATCTGGGCAGGGAGGACGAGCAGTACTTC
>NA|few|TRBV29-1|TRBJ2-7
CSVKTLDRPHYEQYF
TGCAGCGTCAAAACCCTCGACAGGCCCCACTACGAGCAGTACTTC
>NA|NA|TRBV4-1|TRBJ2-1
CASSQSSDEQFF
TGCGCCAGCAGCCAAAGTAGCGATGAGCAGTTCTTC
>TRBD1|NA|TRBV10-3|TRBJ1-1
CAISYGTGNTEAFF
TGTGCCATCAGTTACGGGACAGGGAACACTGAAGCTTTCTTT
>NA|NA|TRBV5-1|TRBJ2-2
CASSLRGRSGELFF
TGCGCCAGCAGCTTGCGGGGACGGAGCGGGGAGCTGTTTTTT
>TRBD1|many|TRBV7-9|TRBJ1-4
CASSRTGGNEKLFF
TGTGCCAGCAGCCGGACAGGGGGTAATGAAAAACTGTTTTTT
>NA|NA|TRBV20-1|TRBJ1-2
CSARRQGRHLSHTF
TGCAGTGCTAGGAGGCAGGGACGCCACCTTAGTCACACCTTC
>TRBD1|many|TRBV10-3|TRBJ2-6
CAISGNRGSGANVLTF
TGTGCCATCAGTGGGAACAGGGGCTCTGGGGCCAACGTCCTGACTTTC
>TRBD1|NA|TRBV7-2|TRBJ1-3
CTSRPTGENTIYF
TGTACCAGCCGTCCCACAGGGGAAAACACCATATATTTT
>TRBD2|once|TRBV7-2|TRBJ2-3
CASSLWGLAFGDTQYF
TGTGCCAGCAGCTTGTGGGGACTAGCGTTTGGAGATACGCAGTATTTT
>NA|NA|TRBV7-2|TRBJ1-2
CASSLDHGGGYGYTF
TGTGCCAGCAGCTTAGATCACGGGGGTGGCTATGGCTACACCTTC
>TRBD2|NA|TRBV7-3|TRBJ2-7
CASSFPGTSGIYEQYF
TGTGCCAGCAGCTTCCCCGGGACTAGCGGAATCTACGAGCAGTACTTC
>NA|many|TRBV27|TRBJ2-5
CASSLFGETQYF
TGTGCCAGCAGCTTGTTTGGTGAGACCCAGTACTTC
>NA|NA|TRBV9|TRBJ1-1
CASSVGSETEAFF
TGTGCCAGCAGCGTGGGGTCGGAGACTGAAGCTTTCTTT
>NA|NA|TRBV4-1|TRBJ1-5
CASSQDPNGGSRQPQHF
TGCGCCAGCAGCCAAGATCCGAACGGGGGCAGCCGCCAGCCCCAGCATTTT
>NA|NA|TRBV12-5|TRBJ2-5
CASGLTGETQYF
TGTGCTAGTGGTTTGACCGGAGAGACCCAGTACTTC
>TRBD1|NA|TRBV7-3|TRBJ2-7
CASSLDRHNEQYF
TGTGCCAGCAGCTTGGACAGGCACAATGAGCAGTACTTC
>TRBD1|NA|TRBV7-3|TRBJ1-2
CASSHGQGESDGYTF
TGTGCCAGCAGCCACGGACAGGGGGAATCTGATGGCTACACCTTC
>TRBD2|few|TRBV7-2|TRBJ2-5
CASSLLAGAQYF
TGTGCCAGCAGCTTACTGGCGGGAGCCCAGTACTTC
>NA|NA|TRBV20-1|TRBJ1-6
CSARDLARASPLHF
TGCAGTGCTAGAGATCTTGCACGGGCCTCACCCCTCCACTTT
>TRBD1|many|TRBV10-3|TRBJ2-7
CAISPDRGLAEQYF
TGTGCCATCAGCCCGGACAGGGGTCTGGCCGAGCAGTACTTC
>TRBD2|NA|TRBV12-3/TRBV12-4|TRBJ2-7
CASSWLAGDVYEQYF
TGTGCCAGCAGTTGGCTAGCGGGAGACGTATACGAGCAGTACTTC
>NA|NA|TRBV29-1|TRBJ1-1
CSVALGTEAFF
TGCAGCGTTGCCCTCGGGACTGAAGCTTTCTTT
>TRBD2|NA|TRBV2|TRBJ2-7
CASSSRLAGDKYNEQYF
TGTGCCAGCAGTTCTAGACTAGCGGGAGATAAATACAATGAGCAGTACTTC
>NA|NA|TRBV29-1|TRBJ2-7
CSVEGGQGPYNEQYF
TGCAGCGTTGAAGGGGGGCAGGGACCGTACAATGAGCAGTACTTC
>TRBD1|NA|TRBV7-6|TRBJ2-2
CASKPARDSANTGELFF
TGTGCCAGCAAACCCGCCCGGGACAGCGCGAACACCGGGGAGCTGTTTTTT
>NA|many|TRBV20-1|TRBJ1-1
CSATRGHTEAFF
TGCAGTGCTACCCGTGGTCACACTGAAGCTTTCTTT
>TRBD1|NA|TRBV7-9|TRBJ2-5
CASSPDRVSVETQYF
TGTGCCAGCAGCCCGGACAGGGTTTCGGTAGAGACCCAGTACTTC
>NA|NA|TRBV4-1|TRBJ1-5
CASSQERGAQETQHF
TGCGCCAGCAGCCAAGAGCGAGGGGCTCAAGAGACCCAGCATTTT
>NA|NA|TRBV7-9|TRBJ1-1
CASSPITNTEAFF
TGTGCCAGCTCACCAATAACGAACACTGAAGCTTTCTTT
>TRBD1|NA|TRBV10-3|TRBJ1-1
CAISGTGEGGNTEAFF
TGTGCCATCAGTGGGACAGGGGAAGGTGGAAACACTGAAGCTTTCTTT
>NA|NA|TRBV5-4|TRBJ2-5
CASSLGGTRETQYF
TGTGCCAGCAGCTTGGGCGGAACAAGGGAGACCCAGTACTTC
>NA|many|TRBV11-3|TRBJ2-7
CASSLEALSAHEQYF
TGTGCCAGCAGCTTAGAGGCCCTAAGTGCCCACGAGCAGTACTTC
>NA|NA|TRBV10-3|TRBJ1-2
CAISDRAGYTF
TGTGCCATCAGTGACAGGGCCGGCTACACCTTC
>TRBD2|NA|TRBV7-2|TRBJ2-5
CASSSWTRYIETQYF
TGTGCCAGCAGCTCGTGGACTAGGTATATCGAGACCCAGTACTTC
>NA|NA|TRBV7-3|TRBJ2-5
CASSPSGDRGETQYF
TGTGCCAGCAGCCCGTCAGGGGACCGGGGGGAGACCCAGTACTTC
>NA|NA|TRBV7-2|TRBJ1-4
CASSLGLAGGDEKLFF
TGTGCCAGCAGCTTAGGACTAGCGGGAGGGGATGAAAAACTGTTTTTT
>TRBD2|once|TRBV20-1|TRBJ2-5
CSALQGLGGHETQYF
TGCAGTGCCCTACAGGGACTAGGAGGGCATGAGACCCAGTACTTC